This TCR beta chain derives from a study of blood T cell repertoires in COVID-19. Study-level background: The United States, Italy and Spain provided the acute and convalescent COVID-19 samples. The analysed material was cDNA or gDNA that came from T cells, B-cell-depleted T cells, or PBMCs.

Original handling: Estimates of nucleated cell counts were drawn from the amplification of reference gene primers. Profiling relied on immunoSEQ multiplex PCR, and the TCRdb table lists in-frame clones only, not all of them. V, J and clone size are taken as reported in that table, and D and trimming were inferred from the DNA itself. The sample includes 120,000 to 150,000 clones, approximately 90% of them seen just once. V lost 4 bases, J lost 1 base, and 11 bases lay in between. The CDR3 spans 15 residues. CDR1 SGHRS and CDR2 YFSETQ come from the germline V gene. Sequencing was carried out using peripheral blood. This chain joins TRBV5-1 and TRBJ2-2, with D tentatively TRBD2 (6 bases). The source is a woman aged 45-65 years with acute or convalescent COVID-19. The chain's CDR3 is CASSPLGGNTGELFF. DNA for the CDR3: TGCGCCAGCAGCCCCCTGGGGGGGAACACCGGGGAGCTGTTTTTT. Full variable domain (outside the CDR3, taken from reference TRBV5-1 and TRBJ2-2): KAGVTQTPRYLIKTRGQQVTLSCSPISGHRSVSWYQQTPGQGLQFLFEYFSETQRNKGNFPGRFSGRQFSNSRSEMNVSTLELGDSALYLCASSPLGGNTGELFFGEGSRLTVL.